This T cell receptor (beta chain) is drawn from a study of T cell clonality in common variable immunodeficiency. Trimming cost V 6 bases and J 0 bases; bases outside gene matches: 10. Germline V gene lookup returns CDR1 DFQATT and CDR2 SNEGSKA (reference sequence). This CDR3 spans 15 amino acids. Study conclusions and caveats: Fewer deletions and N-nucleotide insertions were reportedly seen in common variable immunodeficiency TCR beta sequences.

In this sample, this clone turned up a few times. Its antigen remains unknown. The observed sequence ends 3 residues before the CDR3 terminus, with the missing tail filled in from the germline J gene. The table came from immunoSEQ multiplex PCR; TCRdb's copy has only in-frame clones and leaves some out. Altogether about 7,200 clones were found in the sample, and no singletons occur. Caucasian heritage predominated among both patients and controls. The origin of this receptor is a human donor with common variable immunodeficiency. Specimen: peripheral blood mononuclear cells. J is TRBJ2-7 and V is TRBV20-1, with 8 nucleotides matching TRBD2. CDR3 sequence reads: CSAGISGASSYEQYF. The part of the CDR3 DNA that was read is TGCAGTGCAGGAATTAGCGGGGCATCCTCCTACGAG.